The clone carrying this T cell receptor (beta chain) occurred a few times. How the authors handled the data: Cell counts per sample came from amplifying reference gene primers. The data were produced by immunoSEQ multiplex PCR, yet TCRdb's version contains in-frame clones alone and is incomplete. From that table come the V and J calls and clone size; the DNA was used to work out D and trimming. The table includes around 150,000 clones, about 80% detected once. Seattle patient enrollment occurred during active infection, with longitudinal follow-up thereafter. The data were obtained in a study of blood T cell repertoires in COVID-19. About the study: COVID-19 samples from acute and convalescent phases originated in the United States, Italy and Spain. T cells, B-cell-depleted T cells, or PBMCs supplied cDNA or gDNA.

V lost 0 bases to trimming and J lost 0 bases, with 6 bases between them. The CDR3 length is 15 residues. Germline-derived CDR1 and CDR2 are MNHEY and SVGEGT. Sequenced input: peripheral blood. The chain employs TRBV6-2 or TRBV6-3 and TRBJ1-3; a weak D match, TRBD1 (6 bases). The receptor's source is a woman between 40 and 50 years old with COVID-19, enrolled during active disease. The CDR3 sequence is CASSYSGHSGNTIYF. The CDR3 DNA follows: TGTGCCAGCAGTTACTCGGGACACTCTGGAAACACCATATATTTT.